The rows below give T cell receptor beta chains drawn from one sample of a study of T cell repertoires in cytomegalovirus infection. Using its own MiXCR run on the reads, TCRdb lists one record per CDR3 protein. The sample holds about a million distinct CDR3 sequences, roughly 30% seen once. For these receptors, no antigen is known. The source was cultured CD8+ T cells from PBMCs, collected from culture after CMV antigen stimulation. The receptors were gathered from a human donor in good health (CMV status not recorded). Some clones in this sample may be carry-over from other donors' samples. CDR3s include the opening cysteine and the closing phenylalanine or tryptophan. The D gene is left open where the match is weak. The size of a clone is reported for some rows only, either as once, few or many, or as a class for expanded clones.

TRBJ1-2 - few TRBV7-9 CASTPTVNYGYTF TGTGCCAGCACCCCGACAGTTAACTATGGCTACACCTTC
TRBJ1-1 - few TRBV19 CASSIDPWGNTEAFF TGTGCCAGTAGTATAGATCCTTGGGGGAACACTGAAGCTTTCTTT
TRBJ2-3 - - TRBV19 CASSSRGIDTQYF TGTGCCAGTAGTAGCAGGGGCATAGATACGCAGTATTTT
TRBJ1-5 TRBD1 - TRBV19 CASMRTGVSPQHF TGTGCCAGTATGCGGACAGGGGTTTCGCCCCAGCATTTT
TRBJ1-1 TRBD1 - TRBV20-1 CSARDLGQGMNTEAFF TGCAGTGCTAGAGATCTCGGACAGGGTATGAACACTGAAGCTTTCTTT
TRBJ1-6 - - TRBV27 CASSLSNNSPLHF TGTGCCAGCAGTTTATCGAATAATTCACCCCTCCACTTT
TRBJ2-2 - - TRBV14 CASSQLDITGELFF TGTGCCAGCAGCCAACTAGACATCACCGGGGAGCTGTTTTTT
TRBJ2-1 TRBD2 few TRBV2 CANTWTSGGPLSYNEQFF TGTGCCAACACGTGGACTAGCGGGGGACCCCTCTCCTACAATGAGCAGTTCTTC
TRBJ1-5 - many TRBV7-8 CASSPLGRNSNQPQHF TGTGCCAGCAGCCCCCTGGGGCGGAATAGCAATCAGCCCCAGCATTTT
TRBJ1-1 - few TRBV19 CASNGQNTEAFF TGTGCCAGTAACGGGCAAAACACTGAAGCTTTCTTT
TRBJ1-2 - few TRBV27 CASSHSVGFNYGYTF TGTGCCAGCAGCCACTCCGTGGGCTTTAACTATGGCTACACCTTC
TRBJ2-7 TRBD2 - TRBV6-5 CASSYGGGAYEQYF TGTGCCAGCAGTTACGGCGGGGGGGCCTACGAGCAGTACTTC
TRBJ2-7 - once TRBV2 CASSDGAETYEQYF TGTGCCAGCAGTGACGGCGCGGAGACCTACGAGCAGTACTTC
TRBJ2-7 - - TRBV4-1 CASSQDDVGEQYF TGCGCCAGCAGCCAAGACGACGTAGGCGAGCAGTACTTC
TRBJ1-1 - - TRBV27 CASGSDGHTEAFF TGTGCCAGCGGCTCCGACGGACACACTGAAGCTTTCTTT
TRBJ2-2 - few TRBV6-5 CASSYFGGQRLTGELFF TGTGCCAGCAGTTACTTTGGGGGACAACGACTCACCGGGGAGCTGTTTTTT
TRBJ1-1 TRBD1 many TRBV7-8 CASSTGQGKPEAFF TGTGCCAGCAGCACCGGACAGGGGAAACCAGAAGCTTTCTTT
TRBJ2-1 TRBD2 few TRBV7-6 CASSPGTSGFYNEQFF TGTGCCAGCAGCCCTGGGACTAGCGGCTTTTACAATGAGCAGTTCTTC
TRBJ2-4 TRBD1 few TRBV5-6 CASSLDRTGSNIQYF TGTGCCAGCAGCCTCGACCGGACAGGATCAAACATTCAGTACTTC
TRBJ2-2 - - TRBV7-9 CASSSVGLRPNTGELFF TGTGCCAGCAGCTCGGTGGGACTCCGACCGAACACCGGGGAGCTGTTTTTT
TRBJ2-1 - - TRBV6-5 CASSYSKALEQFF TGTGCCAGCAGTTACTCGAAGGCCCTGGAGCAGTTCTTC
TRBJ2-6 TRBD2 - TRBV27 CASKLGLAGPSGANVLTF TGTGCCAGCAAACTGGGACTAGCGGGGCCTTCTGGGGCCAACGTCCTGACTTTC
TRBJ1-2 TRBD1 - TRBV6-2/TRBV6-3 CASSYKDRGNYGYTF TGTGCCAGCAGTTATAAGGACAGGGGCAACTATGGCTACACCTTC
TRBJ2-7 - - TRBV6-6 CASSYTLTGYEQYF TGTGCCAGCAGTTACACCCTAACAGGTTACGAGCAGTACTTC
TRBJ2-3 - - TRBV6-2/TRBV6-3 CASSSSLSTDTQYF TGTGCCAGCAGTTCTAGCCTTAGCACAGATACGCAGTATTTT
TRBJ1-2 - few TRBV29-1 CSVEGWGAKGYTF TGCAGCGTTGAGGGGTGGGGGGCAAAAGGCTACACCTTC
TRBJ2-3 - - TRBV5-6 CASSPGRQDTQYF TGTGCCAGCAGCCCGGGTCGTCAAGATACGCAGTATTTT
TRBJ1-5 - once TRBV5-6 CASSPFGSNQPQHF TGTGCCAGCAGCCCCTTTGGAAGCAATCAGCCCCAGCATTTT
TRBJ2-7 - few TRBV6-2/TRBV6-3 CASSYSTIFEYF TGTGCCAGCAGTTACTCGACCATTTTTGAGTACTTC
TRBJ2-7 TRBD1 few TRBV6-2/TRBV6-3 CATYGQGSYEQYF TGTGCCACCTACGGACAGGGGTCCTACGAGCAGTACTTC
TRBJ1-2 - few TRBV7-6 CASSLEQGAGYGYTF TGTGCCAGCAGCTTAGAACAGGGCGCTGGCTATGGCTACACCTTC
TRBJ1-5 TRBD1 few TRBV11-2 CASAAWAGGSGDNGNQPQHF TGTGCCAGTGCAGCTTGGGCAGGGGGCTCAGGGGATAACGGCAATCAGCCCCAGCATTTT
TRBJ2-7 TRBD1 - TRBV7-9 CASSLAGQGHLGQYF TGTGCCAGCAGCTTAGCGGGACAGGGTCACCTAGGGCAGTACTTC
TRBJ2-2 - - TRBV5-1 CASSPLPTANTGELFF TGCGCCAGCAGCCCTCTCCCTACAGCGAACACCGGGGAGCTGTTTTTT
TRBJ2-7 - many TRBV28 CASSFRPLNYEQYF TGTGCCAGCAGTTTCCGACCCCTGAACTACGAGCAGTACTTC
TRBJ1-2 TRBD1 few TRBV12-3/TRBV12-4 CASSSGGTYGYTF TGTGCCAGCAGCTCAGGGGGGACGTATGGCTACACCTTC
TRBJ1-3 - few TRBV7-6 CASSSPGDTIYF TGTGCCAGCAGTTCTCCGGGAGACACCATATATTTT
TRBJ1-1 - - TRBV7-6 CASSPPGVGITEAFF TGTGCCAGCAGCCCTCCAGGGGTCGGGATCACTGAAGCTTTCTTT
TRBJ2-1 - few TRBV7-9 CASSLIEGGSSYNEQFF TGTGCCAGCAGCCTCATAGAGGGGGGATCCTCCTACAATGAGCAGTTCTTC
TRBJ1-6 - - TRBV4-2 CASSQEGGVNSPLHF TGTGCCAGCAGCCAAGAGGGAGGGGTGAATTCACCCCTCCACTTT
TRBJ2-5 - few TRBV6-1 CASSEEENQETQYF TGTGCCAGCAGTGAAGAAGAGAATCAAGAGACCCAGTACTTC
TRBJ2-1 - few TRBV11-3 CASSEPPYNEQFF TGTGCCAGCAGCGAGCCCCCCTACAATGAGCAGTTCTTC
TRBJ2-1 - - TRBV6-5 CASSYSGAATYNEQFF TGTGCCAGCAGTTACTCTGGGGCAGCAACATACAATGAGCAGTTCTTC
TRBJ1-4 - many TRBV7-2 CASTSGREVEKLFF TGTGCCAGCACCTCAGGGAGGGAGGTTGAAAAACTGTTTTTT
TRBJ2-1 - - TRBV20-1 CSARLPYNEQFF TGCAGTGCTAGACTACCCTACAATGAGCAGTTCTTC
TRBJ2-2 - - TRBV9 CVSSVSGDTGELFF TGTGTCAGCAGCGTCTCGGGGGACACCGGGGAGCTGTTTTTT
TRBJ2-5 - - TRBV6-5 CASSYSPSGPLQETQYF TGTGCCAGCAGTTACTCACCCAGCGGCCCCCTCCAAGAGACCCAGTACTTC
TRBJ1-2 - few TRBV27 CASSSSFYYGYTF TGTGCCAGCAGTTCGAGTTTTTACTATGGCTACACCTTC
TRBJ1-1 - - TRBV5-4 CAVGEGSYTEAFF TGTGCCGTTGGGGAGGGATCGTACACTGAAGCTTTCTTT
TRBJ2-3 - - TRBV27 CASSLSAYRGPDTQYF TGTGCCAGCAGTTTATCGGCCTACAGAGGGCCAGATACGCAGTATTTT
TRBJ2-1 - - TRBV19 CASSIAQGSYNEQFF TGTGCCAGTAGTATCGCACAGGGTTCCTACAATGAGCAGTTCTTC
TRBJ2-3 TRBD2 few TRBV7-4 CASSSGTSGGAADTQYF TGTGCCAGCAGCTCGGGGACTAGCGGGGGGGCTGCAGATACGCAGTATTTT
TRBJ1-4 - - TRBV5-1 CASSLATGTDNEKLFF TGCGCCAGCAGCTTGGCCACGGGGACCGACAATGAAAAACTGTTTTTT
TRBJ2-7 - few TRBV12-3/TRBV12-4 CASSPTGHYEQYF TGTGCCAGCAGCCCGACAGGCCACTACGAGCAGTACTTC